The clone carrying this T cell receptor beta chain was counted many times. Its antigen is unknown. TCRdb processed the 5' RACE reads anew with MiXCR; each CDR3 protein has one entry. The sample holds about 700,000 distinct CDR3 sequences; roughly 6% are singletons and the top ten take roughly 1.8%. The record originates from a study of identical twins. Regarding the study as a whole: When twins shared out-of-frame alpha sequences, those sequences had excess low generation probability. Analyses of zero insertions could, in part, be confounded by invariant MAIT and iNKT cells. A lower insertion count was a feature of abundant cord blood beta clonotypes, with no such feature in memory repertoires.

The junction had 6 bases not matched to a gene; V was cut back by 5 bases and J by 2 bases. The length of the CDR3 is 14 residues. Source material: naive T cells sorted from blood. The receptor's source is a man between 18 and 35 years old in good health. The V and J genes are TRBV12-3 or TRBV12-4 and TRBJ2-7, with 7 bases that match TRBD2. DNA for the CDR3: TGTGCCAGCAGTACCAGCGGGACCGCCTACGAGCAGTACTTC. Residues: CASSTSGTAYEQYF.